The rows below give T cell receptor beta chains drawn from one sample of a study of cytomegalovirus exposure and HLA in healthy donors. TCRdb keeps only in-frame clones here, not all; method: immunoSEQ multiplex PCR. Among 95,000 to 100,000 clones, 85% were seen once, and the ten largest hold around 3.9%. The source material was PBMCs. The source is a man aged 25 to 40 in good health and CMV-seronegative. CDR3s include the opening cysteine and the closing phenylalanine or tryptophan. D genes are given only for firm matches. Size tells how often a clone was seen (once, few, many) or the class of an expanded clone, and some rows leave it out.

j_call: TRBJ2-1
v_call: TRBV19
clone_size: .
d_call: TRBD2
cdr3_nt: TGTGCCAGTAGTATTCTCCTTGGGGGAGGGTACAATGAGCAGTTCTTC
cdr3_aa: CASSILLGGGYNEQFF

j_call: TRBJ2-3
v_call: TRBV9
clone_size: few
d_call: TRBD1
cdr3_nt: TGTGCCAGCAGCCCGGACAGGTTCCTCACAGATACGCAGTATTTT
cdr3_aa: CASSPDRFLTDTQYF

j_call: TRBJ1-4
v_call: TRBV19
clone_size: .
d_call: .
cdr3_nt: TGTGCCAGTTCCGAGTTTAATGAAAAACTGTTTTTT
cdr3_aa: CASSEFNEKLFF

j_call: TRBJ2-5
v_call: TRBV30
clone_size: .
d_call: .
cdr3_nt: TGTGCCTGGAGTGTACTCGGGGCAGGGGCGCAAGAGACCCAGTACTTC
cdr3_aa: CAWSVLGAGAQETQYF

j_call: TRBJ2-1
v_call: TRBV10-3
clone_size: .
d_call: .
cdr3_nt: TGTGCCATCACCGCAACCAGGGGAAGCAGCAATGAGCAGTTCTTC
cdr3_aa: CAITATRGSSNEQFF

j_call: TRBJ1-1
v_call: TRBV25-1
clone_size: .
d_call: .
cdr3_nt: TGTGCCAGCAGTGAAACAGTGAACACTGAAGCTTTCTTT
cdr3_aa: CASSETVNTEAFF

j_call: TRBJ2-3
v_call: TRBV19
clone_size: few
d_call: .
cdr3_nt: TGTGCCAGTAGTATTGGGGGGGGCCCAGATACGCAGTATTTT
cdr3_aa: CASSIGGGPDTQYF

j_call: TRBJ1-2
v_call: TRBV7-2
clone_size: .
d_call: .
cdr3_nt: TGTGCCAGCAGCTTAGATGAGCCTCCTCTCACCTTC
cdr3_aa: CASSLDEPPLTF

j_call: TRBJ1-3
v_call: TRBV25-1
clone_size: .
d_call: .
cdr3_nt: TGTGCCAGCAGTACACAAGGAAACACCATATATTTT
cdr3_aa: CASSTQGNTIYF

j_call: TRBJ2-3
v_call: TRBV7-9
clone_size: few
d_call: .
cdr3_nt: TGTGCCAGCAGCCTAGACAGGCGCCTTAGCACAGATACGCAGTATTTT
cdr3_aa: CASSLDRRLSTDTQYF

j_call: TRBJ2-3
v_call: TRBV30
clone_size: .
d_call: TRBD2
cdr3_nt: TGTGCCTGGAGTGTCCTTTGGGGGGGGGAAGATACGCAGTATTTT
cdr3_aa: CAWSVLWGGEDTQYF

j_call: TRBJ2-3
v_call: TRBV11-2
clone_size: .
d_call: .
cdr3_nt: TGTGCCAGCAGCTTGTTCTCCCTCCTGAAAGCTCGTGCCACAGATACGCAGTATTTT
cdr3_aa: CASSLFSLLKARATDTQYF

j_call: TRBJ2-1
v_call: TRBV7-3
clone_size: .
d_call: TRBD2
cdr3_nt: TGTGCCAGCAGCTTCCCCCCGGCGGAGCTTGGTTTGGCGGGGGTCTCCTACAATGAGCAGTTCTTC
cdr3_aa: CASSFPPAELGLAGVSYNEQFF

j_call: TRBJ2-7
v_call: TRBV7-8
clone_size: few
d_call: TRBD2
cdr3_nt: TGTGCCAGCAGCCCACGGTCGGGAGCGGGAGGGCCCAACGAGCAGTACTTC
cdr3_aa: CASSPRSGAGGPNEQYF

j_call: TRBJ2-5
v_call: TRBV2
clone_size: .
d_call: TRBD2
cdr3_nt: TGTGCCAGCAGTGATCGCGGGAGGGAGCAAGAGACCCAGTACTTC
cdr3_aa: CASSDRGREQETQYF

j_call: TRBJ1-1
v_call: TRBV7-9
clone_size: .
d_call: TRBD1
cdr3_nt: TGTGCCAGCAGCCCCGGGACAGGGACACTTATGAACACTGAAGCTTTCTTT
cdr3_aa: CASSPGTGTLMNTEAFF

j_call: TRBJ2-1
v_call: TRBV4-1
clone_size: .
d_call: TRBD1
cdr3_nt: TGCGCCAGCAGCCAACTACAGGGGTACTACAATGAGCAGTTCTTC
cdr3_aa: CASSQLQGYYNEQFF

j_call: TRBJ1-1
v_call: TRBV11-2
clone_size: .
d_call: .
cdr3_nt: TGTGCCAGCAGCCCATCGGGGAACACTGAAGCTTTCTTT
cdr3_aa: CASSPSGNTEAFF

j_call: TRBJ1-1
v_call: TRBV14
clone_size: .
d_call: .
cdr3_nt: TGTGCCAGCAGCCAAGATCGGCAGGGGAGAGCTTTCTTT
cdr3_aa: CASSQDRQGRAFF